Shown below are 13 T cell receptor beta chains from a single sample sequenced in a study of T cell responses to AZD1222 COVID-19 vaccine. Some clones are missing from TCRdb's copy, which holds only in-frame ones; the method was immunoSEQ multiplex PCR. The sample has about 150,000 clones; around nine tenths are singletons. Source: peripheral blood, taken on day 0 of AZD1222 vaccination. All receptors derive from an adult in good health.

This chain joins TRBV6-5 and TRBJ1-2; D gene uncertain. Trimming cost V 6 bases and J 0 bases, with 8 bases left between them. The CDR3 totals 13 residues. Germline-derived CDR1 and CDR2 are MNHEY and SVGAGI. The CDR3 DNA is TGTGCCAGCAGCCGCGACGCTAACTATGGCTACACCTTC. This translates into CASSRDANYGYTF.

The CDR3 nucleotides are TGTGCCAGCAGTCGGTCAGCTAGGGGAGGGTCTGGAAACACCATATATTTT. Its protein product is CASSRSARGGSGNTIYF. V is TRBV6-6 and J is TRBJ1-3, with a possible D match to TRBD1 (5 bases). CDR3 length: 17 residues. Looked up from germline, CDR1 is MNHNY and CDR2 is SVGAGI (reference sequence). V lost 5 bases, J lost 1 base, and 18 bases lay in between.

This chain joins TRBV3-1 (or the pseudogene TRBV3-2) and TRBJ1-2; 8 nucleotides line up with TRBD1. Germline CDR1 is LGHDT and CDR2 is YNNKEL (reference sequence). The J segment lost 8 bases and the V segment lost 5 bases, leaving 1 base of the junction unmatched. The CDR3 totals 11 residues. CDR3 sequence (DNA): TGTGCCAGCAGCGCAGGGGGCGGCTACACCTTC. This codes for CASSAGGGYTF.

The CDR3 reads CATSDSGEGLGYEQYF. The CDR3 DNA reads as TGTGCCACCAGTGATTCGGGGGAGGGCCTGGGCTACGAGCAGTACTTC. V usage is TRBV24-1 and J usage is TRBJ2-7; TRBD2 matches 7 bases. Looked up from germline, CDR1 is KGHDR and CDR2 is SFDVKD. This CDR3 contains 16 residues. The J segment lost 3 bases and the V segment lost 2 bases, leaving 9 bases of the junction unmatched.

The rearrangement joins TRBV9 to TRBJ2-3, with D perhaps given as TRBD1 or TRBD2 (5 bases each). CDR3 length: 15 amino acids. Germline V gives CDR1 SGDLS, CDR2 YYNGEE. V dropped 0 bases and J dropped 5 bases, with 13 bases sitting between them. CDR3 DNA sequence: TGTGCCAGCAGCGTAGCGGGGACCCAAGGAGATACGCAGTATTTT. Amino acids: CASSVAGTQGDTQYF.

This clone was seen only once. The chain links TRBV18 to TRBJ2-2, with no clear D. The V end lost 3 bases, the J end lost 0 bases, and 5 bases lay between the germline ends. Looked up from germline, CDR1 is KGHSH and CDR2 is LQKENI. This CDR3 spans 14 amino acids. As DNA, the CDR3 is TGTGCCAGCTCACCGGGTCCGAACACCGGGGAGCTGTTTTTT. This sequence encodes CASSPGPNTGELFF. Looking up the rest from reference TRBV18 and TRBJ2-2 gives the full variable domain: NAGVMQNPRHLVRRRGQEARLRCSPMKGHSHVYWYRQLPEEGLKFMVYLQKENIIDESGMPKERFSAEFPKEGPSILRIQQVVRGDSAAYFCASSPGPNTGELFFGEGSRLTVL.

This chain joins TRBV3-1 (or the pseudogene TRBV3-2) and TRBJ2-3; D is uncertain. The V and J ends lost 4 bases and 4 bases respectively, with 6 bases between them. The CDR3 runs to 12 residues. Per germline, CDR1 LGHDT and CDR2 YNNKEL (reference sequence). The CDR3 is CASSLYADTQYF. The CDR3, as DNA: TGTGCCAGCAGCCTGTATGCAGATACGCAGTATTTT.

V gene TRBV13 combines with J gene TRBJ2-1; D unresolved. The ends were cut back, 3 bases at V and 7 bases at J, with 16 bases in the middle. Per germline, CDR1 PRHDT and CDR2 FYEKMQ (reference sequence). The CDR3 loop spans 15 amino acids. The DNA of the CDR3 is TGTGCCAGCAGCTTGCCGACGAGCACTACAAATGAGCAGTTCTTC. It is translated as CASSLPTSTTNEQFF.

This clone has only one observation. V is TRBV28 and J is TRBJ2-5; the D gene could be TRBD1 or TRBD2 (5 bases each). Deletions cut 6 bases from V and 5 bases from J, with 37 bases between. This CDR3 has 21 residues. The germline V gene encodes CDR1 MDHEN and CDR2 SYDVKM. The CDR3: CASRLTSTLPGTAFGWETQYF. CDR3 coding DNA: TGTGCCAGCAGGCTAACCTCCACACTACCCGGGACCGCCTTCGGGTGGGAGACCCAGTACTTC.

The CDR3 coding sequence is TGTGCCAGCAGCCCACAACCGGGACTAGCGGGAGGGCACAATGAGCAGTTCTTC. The encoded protein is CASSPQPGLAGGHNEQFF. The gene calls are TRBV9 and TRBJ2-1, with TRBD2 identical over 16 bases. The junction had 9 bases not matched to a gene; V was cut back by 4 bases and J by 5 bases. Germline CDR1 and CDR2: SGDLS and YYNGEE. The CDR3 runs 18 residues.

V gene TRBV28 combines with J gene TRBJ1-2; D gene ambiguous. CDR3 length: 13 residues. Germline CDR1 is MDHEN and CDR2 is SYDVKM. With 8 bases removed from V and 0 bases from J, the gap between germline ends came to 10 bases. CDR3 sequence: CASGVIANYGYTF. CDR3 in DNA: TGTGCCAGCGGAGTCATAGCTAACTATGGCTACACCTTC.

The rearrangement joins TRBV5-8 to TRBJ1-6; tentative D call: TRBD1 (6 bases). V lost 1 base to trimming and J lost 9 bases, with 20 bases between them. In germline, CDR1 is SGHTS, CDR2 YDEGEE. The CDR3 is made up of 17 amino acids. CDR3 nucleotide sequence: TGTGCCAGCAGCTTGTACAGGACAGCCGGACATTTTTCACCCCTCCACTTT. Encoded protein: CASSLYRTAGHFSPLHF.

The chain combines TRBV4-2 with TRBJ1-2; no reliable D call. The CDR3 is made up of 14 amino acids. The germline V gene encodes CDR1 LGHNA and CDR2 YNFKEQ. V dropped 0 bases and J dropped 5 bases, with 10 bases sitting between them. DNA of the CDR3: TGTGCCAGCAGCCAAGATCAAGGAGGGTATGGCTACACCTTC. It yields the protein CASSQDQGGYGYTF.